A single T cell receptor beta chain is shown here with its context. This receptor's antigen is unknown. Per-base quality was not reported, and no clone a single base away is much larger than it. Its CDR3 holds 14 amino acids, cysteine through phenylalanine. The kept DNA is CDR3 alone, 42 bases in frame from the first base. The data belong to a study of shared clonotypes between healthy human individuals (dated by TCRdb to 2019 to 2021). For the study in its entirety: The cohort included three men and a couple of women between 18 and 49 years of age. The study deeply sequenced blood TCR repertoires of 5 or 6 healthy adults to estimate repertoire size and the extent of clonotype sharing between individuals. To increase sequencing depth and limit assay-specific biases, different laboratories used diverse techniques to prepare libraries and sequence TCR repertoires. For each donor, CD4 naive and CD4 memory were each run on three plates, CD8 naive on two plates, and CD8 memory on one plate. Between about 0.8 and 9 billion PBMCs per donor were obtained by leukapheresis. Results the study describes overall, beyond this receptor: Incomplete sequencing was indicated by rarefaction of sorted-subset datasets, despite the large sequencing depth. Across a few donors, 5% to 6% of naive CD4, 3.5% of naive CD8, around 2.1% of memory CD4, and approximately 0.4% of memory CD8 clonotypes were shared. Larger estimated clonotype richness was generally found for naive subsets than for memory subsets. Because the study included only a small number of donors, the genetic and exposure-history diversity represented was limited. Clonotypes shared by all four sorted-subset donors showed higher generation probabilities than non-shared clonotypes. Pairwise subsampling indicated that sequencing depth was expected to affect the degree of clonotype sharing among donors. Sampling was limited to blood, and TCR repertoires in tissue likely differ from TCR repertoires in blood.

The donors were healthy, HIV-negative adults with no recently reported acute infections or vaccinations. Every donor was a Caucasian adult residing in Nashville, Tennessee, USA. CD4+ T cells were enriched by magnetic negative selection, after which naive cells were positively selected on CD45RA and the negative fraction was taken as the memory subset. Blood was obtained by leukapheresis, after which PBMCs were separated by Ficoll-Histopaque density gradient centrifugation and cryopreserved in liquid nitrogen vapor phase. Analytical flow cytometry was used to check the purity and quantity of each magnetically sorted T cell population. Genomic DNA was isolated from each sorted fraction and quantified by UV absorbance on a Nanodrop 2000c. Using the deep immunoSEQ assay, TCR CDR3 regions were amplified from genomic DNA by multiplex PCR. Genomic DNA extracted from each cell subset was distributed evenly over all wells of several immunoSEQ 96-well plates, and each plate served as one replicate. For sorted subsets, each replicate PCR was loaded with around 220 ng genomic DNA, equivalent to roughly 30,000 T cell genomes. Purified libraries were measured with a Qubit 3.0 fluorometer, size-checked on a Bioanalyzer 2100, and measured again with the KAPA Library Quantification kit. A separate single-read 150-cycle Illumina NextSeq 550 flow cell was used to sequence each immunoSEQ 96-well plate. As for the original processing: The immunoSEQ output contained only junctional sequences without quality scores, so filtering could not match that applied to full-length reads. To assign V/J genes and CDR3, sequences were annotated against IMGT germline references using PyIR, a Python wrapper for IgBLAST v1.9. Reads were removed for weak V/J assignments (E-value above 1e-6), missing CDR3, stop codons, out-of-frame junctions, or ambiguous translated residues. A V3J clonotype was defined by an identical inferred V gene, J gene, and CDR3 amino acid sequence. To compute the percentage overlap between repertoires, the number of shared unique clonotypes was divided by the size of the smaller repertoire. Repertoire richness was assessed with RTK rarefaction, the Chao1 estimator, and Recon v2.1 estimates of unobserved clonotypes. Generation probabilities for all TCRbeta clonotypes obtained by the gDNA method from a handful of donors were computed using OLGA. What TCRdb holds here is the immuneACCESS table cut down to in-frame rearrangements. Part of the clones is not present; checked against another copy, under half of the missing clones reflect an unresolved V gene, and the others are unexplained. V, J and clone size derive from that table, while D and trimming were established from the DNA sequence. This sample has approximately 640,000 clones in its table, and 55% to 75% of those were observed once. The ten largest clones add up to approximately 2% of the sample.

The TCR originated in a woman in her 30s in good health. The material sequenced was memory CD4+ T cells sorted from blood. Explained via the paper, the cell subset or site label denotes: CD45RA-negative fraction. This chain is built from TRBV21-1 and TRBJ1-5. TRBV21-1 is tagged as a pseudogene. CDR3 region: CASMTGRSNQPQHF. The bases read TGTGCCAGCATGACCGGACGGAGCAATCAGCCCCAGCATTTT.